One and the same sample provided the 10 T cell receptor beta chains below, sequenced in a study of blood T cells in healthy people across ages (dated by TCRdb to between 2015 and 2017). The library came from 5' RACE. Sequenced on an Illumina HiSeq 2500. The second PCR ran for about 6 to 11 cycles and used a J-beta primer mix along with a sample-barcoded 5' primer. TCRdb reprocessed the public reads (quality trimming at Q25 with fastp, clone calling with MiXCR) and kept in-frame beta chains. One record per CDR3 amino acid sequence lists the most common genes and DNA. Recorded for this sample are approximately 810,000 distinct CDR3 sequences; roughly 40% of them occurred a single time. Clones ranked in the top ten supply approximately 12% of the sample. Sequencing was performed on blood. The source is a man aged 18 to 30 in good health.

Of note for this clonotype: A much larger clonotype is one base distant, so this may be a read error. CDR3 loop: CASSHAGGEYGYTF. The DNA for the CDR3 is TGCGCCAGCAGCCATGCCGGGGGTGAATATGGCTACACCTTC. The chain uses TRBV4-3 and TRBJ1-2, with D possibly being TRBD1 (5 bases). The CDR3 length is 14 residues. Germline CDR1 reads LGHNA; CDR2 reads YSLEER. Trimming pared 3 bases from V and 5 bases from J, leaving 13 bases between.

Worth noting for this clonotype: The junction departs from germline at one end; a sequencing error may be responsible. The chain employs TRBV2 and TRBJ2-1, with 9 bases identical to TRBD2. CDR1 and CDR2 (germline): SNHLY, FYNNEI. This CDR3 is built from 15 residues. The CDR3 protein is CPSSEASGVYNEQFF. CDR3 in DNA: TGTCCCAGCAGTGAGGCTAGCGGGGTTTACAATGAGCAGTTCTTC.

V usage is TRBV7-8 and J usage is TRBJ2-3; TRBD1 agrees at 8 bases. The CDR3 spans 15 residues. CDR1 is SGHVS and CDR2 is FQNEAQ in the germline V gene. With V trimmed by 4 bases and J by 5 bases, 8 bases remained unmatched. The CDR3 DNA reads as TGTGCCAGCAGCTCCCACAGGGGGAGAGGAGATACGCAGTATTTT. Translating it yields CASSSHRGRGDTQYF.

This clonotype was found many times. CDR3 in DNA: TGTGCCAGCAGTTTAAGCGGGGAGACCCAGTACTTC. It specifies CASSLSGETQYF. The V and J genes are TRBV27 and TRBJ2-5; weak D call: TRBD2 (6 bases). In germline, CDR1 is MNHEY, CDR2 SMNVEV (reference sequence). V lost 2 bases and J lost 5, with 6 bases in between. There are 12 residues in the CDR3.

This clonotype was observed once. The chain employs TRBV27 and TRBJ2-5; 11 nucleotides line up with TRBD2. The CDR3 totals 14 residues. Germline lookup yields CDR1 MNHEY and CDR2 SMNVEV (reference sequence). V lost 6 bases, J lost 11 bases, and 11 bases stayed unmatched. Here the CDR3 DNA reads TGTGCCAGCAGAACTAGCGGGGGTCGGAATGAGCAGTACTTC. Translation gives CASRTSGGRNEQYF.

The chain links TRBV21-1 to TRBJ2-7; the table's TRBD1 call for D was not verified on the DNA. TRBV21-1 is reported as a pseudogene. CDR3 length: 18 residues. The DNA of the CDR3 is TGTTCCAGCAGCAAAGGGTGGGCAGGGCAGCCCAGGCTTTACGAGCAGTACTTC. As protein: CSSSKGWAGQPRLYEQYF.

The chain employs TRBV3-1 and TRBJ1-3; D is ambiguous. V lost 4 bases and J 1 base, leaving 11 bases between the germline ends. Germline V gene sequence: CDR1 LGHDT, CDR2 YNNKEL (reference sequence). This CDR3 region has 15 residues. The CDR3 DNA sequence: TGTGCCAGCAGCCGGTGGGCCCGGTCTGGAAACACCATATATTTT. Its translation is CASSRWARSGNTIYF.

This sequence joins TRBV5-6 and TRBJ2-4; D is ambiguous. CDR3 length equals 14 residues. Trimming shortened V by 2 bases and J by 2 bases, and 8 bases separated the two germline ends. In germline, CDR1 is SGHDT, CDR2 YYEEEE. Here the CDR3 reads CASSFDGTKNIQYF. CDR3 in DNA: TGTGCCAGCAGCTTCGACGGTACCAAAAACATTCAGTACTTC.

The chain recombines TRBV5-6 with TRBJ2-1; D uncertain. Trimming cost V 2 bases and J 12 bases, with 15 bases left between them. CDR1 and CDR2 (germline): SGHDT, YYEEEE. The CDR3 runs 13 residues. CDR3 in DNA: TGTGCCAGCAGCTTAGATAACGTGGGAACGCAGTTCTTC. It encodes CASSLDNVGTQFF. The variable domain in full, completed from reference TRBV5-6 and TRBJ2-1, reads DAGVTQSPTHLIKTRGQQVTLRCSPKSGHDTVSWYQQALGQGPQFIFQYYEEEERQRGNFPDRFSGHQFPNYSSELNVNALLLGDSALYLCASSLDNVGTQFFGPGTRLTVL.

This rearrangement joins TRBV4-3 to TRBJ2-1, with a weak D call TRBD1 (6 bases). The end of the DNA fits TRBJ2-7 better, so the J call may be wrong. This CDR3 spans 16 amino acids. The germline gives CDR1 LGHNA, CDR2 YSLEER. The CDR3 region has the DNA TGCGCCAGCAGCCAAGAAGGTGGGGGCCCCTACAATGAGCAGTACTTC. Translating gives CASSQEGGGPYNEQYF.